This T cell receptor beta chain was identified in a study of regulatory T cells in long-lasting Graves disease. Time point: newly diagnosed GD, antithyroid drugs for less than 3 months. PBMC-derived RNA was used for the TCR library. The CDR3 has 11 amino acids. CDR1 is SQVTM, CDR2 ANQGSEA, per germline. The ends were cut back, 4 bases at V and 6 bases at J, with 10 bases in the middle. This clonotype has ten or more counts. Construction of TCR beta libraries relied on iRepertoire HTBI primers and on Arm-PCR targeting CDR3 regions. TCRdb recomputed calls from the multiplex PCR reads with MiXCR, one row per CDR3 protein. Of about 620,000 distinct CDR3 sequences detected, roughly 16% appear once; the ten largest clones hold 15% to 20%. The sample was also reused in another study, on T cells in Graves' hyperthyroidism and ophthalmopathy.

The J gene is TRBJ2-7, the V gene TRBV29-1, with D hard to call. Sequenced material: peripheral blood mononuclear cells (PBMCs), taken at new diagnosis, from a patient treated with antithyroid drugs. The clonotype was recovered from a woman aged 30 to 39 with Graves disease. DNA of the CDR3: TGCAGCGTTGGCCTCTTCGGCGAGCAGTACTTC. Protein: CSVGLFGEQYF.